This T cell receptor beta chain was sequenced during a study of blood T cell repertoires in COVID-19. Looking at the study overall: Donors in the United States, Italy and Spain gave samples during acute or convalescent COVID-19. Nucleic acid was either cDNA or gDNA, and it came from T cells, B-cell-depleted T cells, or PBMCs.

The CDR3 runs 17 residues. CDR1 and CDR2 from the germline V gene are SGDLS and YYNGEE. The trim removed 5 bases at V and 3 bases at J, leaving 14 bases unmatched. Original data processing: Reference gene primer amplification gave nucleated cell count estimates. The assay was immunoSEQ multiplex PCR, and TCRdb's table has in-frame clones only and misses some. V, J and clone size are taken as reported in that table, and D and trimming were inferred from the DNA itself. This table has 200,000 to 250,000 clones, under 90% appearing once. The sequencing input was peripheral blood. The receptor's source is a man aged 25 to 45 with active or convalescent COVID-19. The chain couples TRBV9 to TRBJ1-3, with 7 bases aligning to TRBD1. The CDR3 reads CASSRTGQTGFGNTIYF. In nucleotides, the CDR3 is TGTGCCAGCAGTCGGACGGGGCAGACAGGGTTTGGAAACACCATATATTTT.